Shown below are 18 T cell receptor beta chains from a single sample sequenced in a study of T cell responses to AZD1222 COVID-19 vaccine. TCRdb's copy holds only in-frame clones and misses some; the assay was immunoSEQ multiplex PCR. The repertoire includes fewer than 200,000 clones, just over 85% of them detected once, and about 9.9% sits in the top ten. The sample in question was peripheral blood, obtained 28 days after the second AZD1222 dose. Receptor source: an adult who received the AZD1222 COVID-19 vaccine.

V and J are TRBV4-2 and TRBJ1-5, with D maybe TRBD1 (6 bases). CDR1 and CDR2 from the germline V gene are LGHNA and YNFKEQ. Trimming cost V 0 bases and J 7 bases, with 13 bases left between them. The CDR3 is made up of 15 amino acids. The CDR3 DNA sequence: TGTGCCAGCAGCCAAGATCTCTCAGGGGCGCAGCCCCAGCATTTT. This codes for CASSQDLSGAQPQHF.

The chain employs TRBV9 and TRBJ2-1; 11 bases match TRBD2. Germline CDR1 is SGDLS and CDR2 is YYNGEE. The CDR3 totals 17 residues. The V segment lost 2 bases and the J segment 6 bases; nucleotides outside the gene matches: 10. Here the CDR3 DNA reads TGTGCCAGCAGCGTGGGTTTACTAGCGGGGGCCCCCAATGAGCAGTTCTTC. It translates to CASSVGLLAGAPNEQFF.

The chain uses TRBV9 and TRBJ1-4, with a tentative D call TRBD1 (6 bases). Germline CDR1 is SGDLS and CDR2 is YYNGEE. With 4 bases removed from V and 8 bases from J, the gap between germline ends came to 15 bases. This CDR3 spans 14 amino acids. CDR3 DNA: TGTGCCAGCAGCCTTACAGGGATTGGCGAAAAACTGTTTTTT. It yields the protein CASSLTGIGEKLFF.

V is TRBV9 and J is TRBJ1-2, with TRBD1 identical over 7 bases. The CDR3 consists of 14 residues. Germline V lookup: CDR1 SGDLS, CDR2 YYNGEE. The ends lost 4 bases at V and 1 base at J; junction bases unmatched: 4. CDR3 nucleotides: TGTGCCAGCAGCCTGGGACAGCTTAACTATGGCTACACCTTC. It yields the protein CASSLGQLNYGYTF.

The chain links TRBV3-1 (or the pseudogene TRBV3-2) to TRBJ1-1; D is uncertain. Germline CDR1 LGHDT, CDR2 YNNKEL (reference sequence). Between the trimmed V and J ends, which lost 2 bases and 4 bases, there was a span of 5 bases. The length of the CDR3 is 12 residues. CDR3 region: CASSQLGTEAFF. The CDR3, as DNA: TGTGCCAGCAGCCAACTGGGCACTGAAGCTTTCTTT.

The gene calls are TRBV6-1 and TRBJ1-2; perhaps TRBD1 as D (6 bases). Trimming pared 2 bases from V and 2 bases from J, leaving 12 bases between. CDR3 size: 15 residues. The germline CDR1 and CDR2 sequences are MNHNS and SASEGT. CDR3 coding DNA: TGTGCCAGCAGTGAAACAGGGACTTTGAACTATGGCTACACCTTC. This gives the protein CASSETGTLNYGYTF.

The chain employs TRBV2 and TRBJ2-5, with 12 bases aligning to TRBD2. V trimming: 6 bases; J trimming: 2 bases; junction bases outside the gene matches: 7. Germline CDR1 and CDR2: SNHLY and FYNNEI. The CDR3 loop spans 16 amino acids. In nucleotides, the CDR3 is TGTGCCAGCAGCCAAGGTCTAGCGGGGGGGCAAGAGACCCAGTACTTC. Its translation: CASSQGLAGGQETQYF.

The chain has TRBV30 and TRBJ2-5; D gene uncertain. Germline CDR1 and CDR2: GTSNPN and SVGIG (reference sequence). This CDR3 comprises 12 residues. Between the trimmed V and J ends, which lost 0 bases and 5 bases, there was a span of 7 bases. CDR3 in DNA: TGTGCCTGGAGTGTGGCTGCGGAGACCCAGTACTTC. The encoded protein is CAWSVAAETQYF.

The CDR3 DNA follows: TGTGCCAGCAGCTTCGCTGACACCTACGAGCAGTACTTC. Amino acid sequence: CASSFADTYEQYF. The chain carries TRBV6-2 or TRBV6-3 and TRBJ2-7; D remains ambiguous. V was trimmed by 6 bases and J by 2 bases, leaving 11 bases between them. Germline assignment: CDR1 MNHEY and CDR2 SVGEGT. The CDR3 length is 13 residues.

This chain links TRBV7-2 with TRBJ2-4; D may match TRBD1 or TRBD2 (5 bases each). The V and J ends lost 4 bases and 9 bases respectively, with 13 bases between them. The CDR3 has 13 amino acids. The germline V gene has CDR1 SGHTA and CDR2 FQGNSA. This CDR3 is CASSSDGGGIQYF. The DNA of the CDR3 is TGTGCCAGCAGCTCGGATGGTGGGGGCATTCAGTACTTC.

The chain recombines TRBV5-1 with TRBJ1-2; 12 bases map to TRBD1. The V gene's germline CDR1 is SGHRS and CDR2 YFSETQ. Trimming took 5 bases from V and 2 from J; bases not matched to a gene: 4. This CDR3 contains 15 residues. The CDR3 nucleotides read TGCGCCAGCAGACCCGGGACAGGGGGCAACTATGGCTACACCTTC. The encoded protein is CASRPGTGGNYGYTF.

On this clone: The identical CDR3 is also encoded by other nucleotide sequences in the sample. The chain has TRBV9 and TRBJ1-3; no reliable D call. V was trimmed by 0 bases and J by 1 base, leaving 5 bases between them. CDR3 size: 14 residues. Germline lookup yields CDR1 SGDLS and CDR2 YYNGEE. The CDR3 spells CASSVDISGNTIYF. DNA for the CDR3: TGTGCCAGCAGCGTAGATATATCTGGAAACACCATATATTTT. Full variable domain (outside the CDR3, taken from reference TRBV9 and TRBJ1-3): DSGVTQTPKHLITATGQRVTLRCSPRSGDLSVYWYQQSLDQGLQFLIQYYNGEERAKGNILERFSAQQFPDLHSELNLSSLELGDSALYFCASSVDISGNTIYFGEGSWLTVV.

This clone has a single count. This chain links TRBV5-1 with TRBJ2-7, with D perhaps matching TRBD1 or TRBD2 (5 bases each). This CDR3 spans 13 amino acids. Trimming pared 0 bases from V and 7 bases from J, leaving 11 bases between. Looked up from germline, CDR1 is SGHRS and CDR2 is YFSETQ. DNA for the CDR3: TGCGCCAGCAGCTTGGCGGACGGGGCGGAGCAGTACTTC. Amino acid sequence: CASSLADGAEQYF.

V gene TRBV4-2 combines with J gene TRBJ1-1; D remains unclear. Germline loops: CDR1 LGHNA, CDR2 YNFKEQ. Trimming left V 1 base short and J 2 bases short, with 14 bases between. The CDR3 is 16 amino acids. CDR3 amino acids: CASSQVDPGINTEAFF. Written as DNA, the CDR3 is TGTGCCAGCAGCCAAGTAGACCCTGGAATCAACACTGAAGCTTTCTTT.

The rearrangement links TRBV18 to TRBJ1-1; no reliable D call. This CDR3 has 15 amino acids. V shed 0 bases and J shed 1 base, with 9 bases lying between them. CDR1 is KGHSH and CDR2 is LQKENI in the germline V gene. CDR3 in DNA: TGTGCCAGCTCACCACCAAACGTGAGGAACACTGAAGCTTTCTTT. Translating it yields CASSPPNVRNTEAFF.

This chain joins TRBV6-5 and TRBJ2-1; TRBD1 might be the D (6 bases). CDR1 MNHEY and CDR2 SVGAGI come from the germline V gene. V was pared by 6 bases and J by 4 bases, with 16 bases between. This CDR3 has 15 amino acids. The CDR3 sequence: CASSLSGQIYNEQFF. The CDR3 nucleotides read TGTGCCAGCAGCCTGTCGGGACAAATTTACAATGAGCAGTTCTTC.

This rearrangement joins TRBV6-6 to TRBJ2-5, with no clear D. CDR1 is MNHNY, CDR2 SVGAGI, per germline (reference sequence). Between the trimmed V and J ends, which lost 0 bases and 7 bases, there was a span of 6 bases. The length of the CDR3 is 12 residues. The CDR3 DNA follows: TGTGCCAGCAGTTACTCGAGTGGGACCCAGTACTTC. It codes for CASSYSSGTQYF.

The chain employs TRBV19 and TRBJ2-5, with TRBD1 matching over 8 bases. The CDR3 spans 15 residues. V was pared by 1 base and J by 5 bases, with 6 bases of the junction left unmatched. CDR1 is LNHDA, CDR2 SQIVND, per germline (reference sequence). The CDR3 nucleotides read TGTGCCAGTAGTATAGGAAGGGACAGGATGGAGACCCAGTACTTC. This translates into CASSIGRDRMETQYF.